Each of the 17 T cell receptor beta chains below was sequenced from the same sample in a study of CD8+CD57+ T cells in acquired aplastic anemia. Researchers used genomic DNA as the template to profile TCR beta VDJ and CDR3. In TCRdb, the reads were re-called with MiXCR into one record per CDR3 protein. Altogether around 290,000 distinct CDR3 sequences are present, 56% being singletons, with the ten largest covering under 1.5%. All sequencing subjects had displayed CD8+CD57+ cell expansion on flow cytometry. The sequenced sample consisted of sorted CD4+, CD8+, or CD8+CD57+ T cells (not recorded which) from PBMCs. All receptors derive from a human donor with aplastic anemia.

A note on this clonotype: A read error may produce the germline difference seen at one junction end. The J gene is TRBJ2-7, the V gene TRBV19; the match to TRBD2 covers 9 bases. This CDR3 region has 17 residues. The V gene's germline CDR1 is LNHDA and CDR2 SQIVND (reference sequence). In DNA, the CDR3 is TGTGCCAGTAGTCTTTCTAGGAAAGCGGGAGGAACCTACGAGCGGTACTTC. Translated, it gives CASSLSRKAGGTYERYF.

This clonotype has at least ten counts. V and J are TRBV2 and TRBJ2-7; TRBD1 aligns across 7 bases. Per germline, CDR1 SNHLY and CDR2 FYNNEI. This CDR3 comprises 14 residues. V lost 8 bases, J lost 5 bases, and 12 bases stayed unmatched. CDR3 DNA: TGTGCCAGCGCAACCCGACAGGGTAACAACGAGCAGTACTTC. Amino acids: CASATRQGNNEQYF. The full variable domain, completed using reference TRBV2 and TRBJ2-7, is EPEVTQTPSHQVTQMGQEVILRCVPISNHLYFYWYRQILGQKVEFLVSFYNNEISEKSEIFDDQFSVERPDGSNFTLKIRSTKLEDSAMYFCASATRQGNNEQYFGPGTRLTVT.

The rearrangement links TRBV7-3 to TRBJ2-7; 9 bases map to TRBD2. Germline-derived CDR1 and CDR2 are SGHTA and FQGTGA. The V and J ends lost 2 bases and 6 bases, in that order; junction bases with no gene match: 20. CDR3 length: 19 amino acids. The CDR3 nucleotides are TGTGCCAGCAGCTTAGACGAAGCGGGGGGTCAAGCGGGAGCTCGCGAGCAGTACTTC. The encoded protein is CASSLDEAGGQAGAREQYF.

V usage is TRBV7-9 and J usage is TRBJ2-5, with 8 bases lining up with TRBD1. V shed 3 bases and J 4 bases; nucleotides not matched to a gene: 7. CDR3 size: 15 residues. Germline CDR1 is SEHNR and CDR2 is FQNEAQ (reference sequence). CDR3 coding DNA: TGTGCCAGCAGCTTGGCAGACAGGGGCTTAGAGACCCAGTACTTC. Translated, it gives CASSLADRGLETQYF. Full variable domain (outside the CDR3, taken from reference TRBV7-9 and TRBJ2-5): DTGVSQNPRHKITKRGQNVTFRCDPISEHNRLYWYRQTLGQGPEFLTYFQNEAQLEKSRLLSDRFSAERPKGSFSTLEIQRTEQGDSAMYLCASSLADRGLETQYFGPGTRLLVL.

This clonotype was recorded a few times. The chain employs TRBV10-3 and TRBJ1-5; TRBD1 might be the D (5 bases). This CDR3 contains 14 residues. CDR1 and CDR2 (germline): ENHRY, SYGVKD. Trimming cost V 2 bases and J 6 bases, with 11 bases left between them. CDR3 nucleotides: TGTGCCATCAGTGAGCTGGGACTACGTCAGCCCCAGCATTTT. This translates into CAISELGLRQPQHF.

This clonotype was observed a handful of times. The chain uses TRBV11-2 and TRBJ2-5, with a possible D match to TRBD2 (6 bases). The germline V gene encodes CDR1 SGHAT and CDR2 FQNNGV. The CDR3 consists of 13 residues. With 8 bases removed from V and 2 bases from J, the gap between germline ends came to 12 bases. The CDR3 DNA sequence: TGTGCCAGCCGGGGACTGTCACAAGAGACCCAGTACTTC. Its translation: CASRGLSQETQYF.

The chain links TRBV7-9 to TRBJ2-7, with 7 bases aligning to TRBD1. Germline V gene lookup returns CDR1 SEHNR and CDR2 FQNEAQ (reference sequence). Trimming cost V 4 bases and J 0 bases; bases outside gene matches: 6. This CDR3 is 15 amino acids long. CDR3 sequence (DNA): TGTGCCAGCAGCTCAGGACAGGCAAGCTCCTACGAGCAGTACTTC. It specifies CASSSGQASSYEQYF.

With regard to this clonotype: A read error may account for a junction end that differs from germline. This chain links TRBV7-2 with TRBJ2-5; D is ambiguous. The CDR3 length is 15 residues. CDR1 is SGHTA and CDR2 is FQGNSA in the germline V gene. The CDR3 loop is CASSLNGRLEETQYF. The CDR3 DNA follows: TGTGCCAGTAGCTTAAATGGACGTTTAGAAGAGACCCAGTACTTC.

The J gene is TRBJ2-3, the V gene TRBV4-1, with D unclear. Germline loops: CDR1 MGHRA, CDR2 YSYEKL. The CDR3 has 14 amino acids. Between the trimmed V and J ends, which lost 1 base and 4 bases, there was a span of 9 bases. The CDR3 here is CASSQVWDADTQYF. CDR3 DNA sequence: TGCGCCAGCAGCCAAGTATGGGATGCAGATACGCAGTATTTT.

This clonotype has a count of ten or more. CDR3 residues: CASSYKRGGTGELFF. The CDR3 DNA is TGTGCCAGCAGTTATAAGCGGGGGGGAACCGGGGAGCTGTTTTTT. The V gene is TRBV6-2 or TRBV6-3, the J gene TRBJ2-2, with 10 bases identical to TRBD2. CDR3 length equals 15 residues. The germline V gene has CDR1 MNHEY and CDR2 SVGEGT. J gave up 5 bases and V 3 bases, and 3 bases lay outside the gene matches.

The table lists this clonotype with a few counts. The gene calls are TRBV20-1 and TRBJ2-3; D is undetermined. Germline CDR1 and CDR2: DFQATT and SNEGSKA (reference sequence). Trimming stripped 1 base from V and 9 bases from J, with 8 bases between. The CDR3 spans 11 residues. The DNA of the CDR3 is TGCAGTGCTAGAGGGGGTGGGACGCAGTATTTT. Its protein product is CSARGGGTQYF.

Many counts were recorded for this clonotype. The chain has TRBV29-1 and TRBJ1-1; D uncertain. Germline V gene lookup returns CDR1 SQVTM and CDR2 ANQGSEA. The CDR3 loop spans 12 amino acids. V lost 7 bases, J lost 7 bases, and 16 bases lay in between. In DNA, the CDR3 is TGCAGCGGTGCCCGACCGGGGAATGAAGCTTTCTTT. This codes for CSGARPGNEAFF. The full variable domain, in which reference TRBV29-1 and TRBJ1-1 provide the parts outside the CDR3, is SAVISQKPSRDICQRGTSLTIQCQVDSQVTMMFWYRQQPGQSLTLIATANQGSEATYESGFVIDKFPISRPNLTFSTLTVSNMSPEDSSIYLCSGARPGNEAFFGQGTRLTVV.

CDR3 loop: CSVVSGGGTAAQETQYF. Written as DNA, the CDR3 is TGCAGCGTTGTGAGTGGCGGGGGGACAGCGGCCCAAGAGACCCAGTACTTC. The chain employs TRBV29-1 and TRBJ2-5; a weak D match, TRBD2 (8 bases). The ends were cut back, 4 bases at V and 1 base at J, with 22 bases in the middle. CDR1 is SQVTM, CDR2 ANQGSEA, per germline. The CDR3 has 17 residues. Full variable domain (rest looked up from reference TRBV29-1 and TRBJ2-5): SAVISQKPSRDICQRGTSLTIQCQVDSQVTMMFWYRQQPGQSLTLIATANQGSEATYESGFVIDKFPISRPNLTFSTLTVSNMSPEDSSIYLCSVVSGGGTAAQETQYFGPGTRLLVL.

The rearrangement uses TRBV15 and TRBJ2-7, with 8 bases lining up with TRBD2. CDR1 is LNHNV, CDR2 YYDKDF, per germline (reference sequence). Losses at the gene ends were 10 bases for V and 0 bases for J; bases not matched to a gene: 11. The CDR3 is made up of 15 amino acids. The CDR3: CAISPGGGDSYEQYF. CDR3 coding DNA: TGTGCCATCAGTCCCGGGGGGGGGGACTCCTACGAGCAGTACTTC. The full variable domain, with the rest looked up from reference TRBV15 and TRBJ2-7, is DAMVIQNPRYQVTQFGKPVTLSCSQTLNHNVMYWYQQKSSQAPKLLFHYYDKDFNNEADTPDNFQSRRPNTSFCFLDIRSPGLGDTAMYLCAISPGGGDSYEQYFGPGTRLTVT.

CDR3: CASSHVLAVPYEQYF. Here the CDR3 DNA reads TGTGCCAGCAGCCACGTACTAGCGGTCCCCTACGAGCAGTACTTC. V and J are TRBV14 and TRBJ2-7; 8 bases agree with TRBD2. With 3 bases clipped from V and 2 bases from J, the junction kept 6 bases outside the gene matches. The CDR3 totals 15 residues. CDR1 is SGHDN, CDR2 FVKESK, per germline.

The chain is built from TRBV2 and TRBJ2-7, with TRBD2 identical over 9 bases. The CDR3 is 15 amino acids. V gave up 4 bases and J gave up 6 bases; unmatched junction bases: 10. From germline, CDR1 is SNHLY and CDR2 FYNNEI. The CDR3 DNA is TGTGCCAGCAGTGCGGCGGCTAGCGGGGCTGGCGAGCAGTACTTC. Protein: CASSAAASGAGEQYF.

The V call is TRBV20-1, the J call TRBJ2-7; D possibly matches TRBD1 or TRBD2 (5 bases each). Between the trimmed V and J ends, which lost 6 bases and 2 bases, there was a span of 17 bases. Germline CDR1 is DFQATT and CDR2 is SNEGSKA (reference sequence). The CDR3 is made up of 14 amino acids. The CDR3 nucleotides read TGCAGTGCCCCAGGGCGCAGACTAACCTACGAGCAGTACTTC. Protein sequence: CSAPGRRLTYEQYF.